This T cell receptor (beta chain) was sequenced in a study of T cell responses to AZD1222 COVID-19 vaccine. CDR3 size: 13 residues. Germline-derived CDR1 and CDR2 are SGHAT and FQNNGV. Between the trimmed V and J ends, which lost 2 bases and 3 bases, there was a span of 5 bases. Study conclusions and caveats: Seropositive at baseline were only a handful of AZD1222 recipients. Donors in the cohort were predominantly white British and more often female, and clonal diversity was possibly underestimated. The reported proportion of spike-specific TCRs targeting unmutated variant regions was nearly half.

Assay used: immunoSEQ multiplex PCR; TCRdb lists only in-frame clones, some missing. The sample includes 88,000 or so clones, approximately 91% of them seen just once. With respect to this clone: Its antigen is still unknown.

This sequence joins TRBV11-2 and TRBJ2-1, with D hard to call. The clonotype was recovered from an adult in good health. Here the sequenced sample was peripheral blood, taken on day 0 of AZD1222 vaccination. The CDR3 DNA reads TGTGCCAGCAGCTTAATAGGCTACAATGAGCAGTTCTTC. Amino acid sequence: CASSLIGYNEQFF.